The 8 T cell receptor beta chains given below trace back to one sample, sequenced in a study of control samples from healthy donors and cancer patients. Assay used: immunoSEQ multiplex PCR; TCRdb lists only in-frame clones, some missing. The sample holds 100,000 to 150,000 clones, 85% to 95% seen once. The sequenced sample consisted of blood. Receptors originate from a man between 18 and 29 years old in good health.

The V and J genes are TRBV10-3 and TRBJ1-1; D remains ambiguous. CDR1 and CDR2 from the germline V gene are ENHRY and SYGVKD. The CDR3 covers 11 residues. Trimming removed 3 bases at V and 6 bases at J, with 5 bases between. The CDR3 region is CAISDFPEAFF. The CDR3 DNA reads TGTGCCATCAGTGACTTTCCTGAAGCTTTCTTT.

V usage is TRBV15 and J usage is TRBJ1-2, with D uncertain. This CDR3 is 17 amino acids long. Germline V gene data show CDR1 as LNHNV and CDR2 as YYDKDF (reference sequence). Trimming cost V 4 bases and J 4 bases, with 22 bases left between them. The DNA of the CDR3 is TGTGCCACCAGCACCAAGCTTCAAGCGGAAGGTCTCTATGGCTACACCTTC. This codes for CATSTKLQAEGLYGYTF.

This chain links TRBV5-8 with TRBJ2-7; 7 bases fit TRBD1. Germline values: CDR1 SGHTS, CDR2 YDEGEE. The CDR3 has 14 residues. V shed 1 base, J shed 3 bases, and the junction held 4 bases outside the gene matches. CDR3 coding DNA: TGTGCCAGCAGCTTGTGGGACAGCTTCTACGAGCAGTACTTC. Protein: CASSLWDSFYEQYF.

As for this clone: This could be a read error, since a much larger clone is one nucleotide away. Other DNA sequences in the sample encode the same CDR3. The chain combines TRBV19 with TRBJ1-1; 7 nucleotides match TRBD1. V dropped 7 bases and J dropped 5; count of bases not matched to a gene: 10. Germline CDR1 LNHDA, CDR2 SQIVND (reference sequence). This CDR3 is 14 amino acids long. CDR3 region: CASTWDSPNTEAFF. The CDR3 region has the DNA TGTGCCAGTACCTGGGACAGTCCCAATACTGAAGCTTTCTTT.

This rearrangement joins TRBV4-1 to TRBJ2-1, with D possibly being TRBD2 (7 bases). The germline gives CDR1 MGHRA, CDR2 YSYEKL. V dropped 4 bases and J dropped 4 bases, with 14 bases sitting between them. This CDR3 has 15 amino acids. The CDR3 reads CASSLSGGAYNEQFF. DNA for the CDR3: TGCGCCAGCAGCCTCTCGGGGGGCGCTTACAATGAGCAGTTCTTC.

The chain combines TRBV11-2 with TRBJ1-2; TRBD1 matches 7 bases. The CDR3 contains 15 residues. Germline assignment: CDR1 SGHAT and CDR2 FQNNGV. J was trimmed by 6 bases and V by 6 bases; bases with no gene match: 13. The CDR3, as DNA: TGTGCCAGCAGTTTGAGTTCCACAGGGGAGCATGGCTACACCTTC. It yields the protein CASSLSSTGEHGYTF.

The chain uses TRBV9 and TRBJ1-2; 10 bases are shared with TRBD1. The CDR3 has 17 amino acids. Germline loops: CDR1 SGDLS, CDR2 YYNGEE. V shed 4 bases, J shed 4 bases, and the junction held 13 bases outside the gene matches. The CDR3 nucleotides are TGTGCCAGCAGCCCGACCTCCGGACAGGGGGGATTCTATGGCTACACCTTC. It specifies CASSPTSGQGGFYGYTF.

The chain carries TRBV11-2 and TRBJ1-2, with D unclear. The V gene's germline CDR1 is SGHAT and CDR2 FQNNGV. The CDR3 has 13 amino acids. The germline V and J ends were trimmed by 0 bases and 4 bases, with 6 bases remaining between them. The CDR3 nucleotides are TGTGCCAGCAGCTTAGATCAGACCTATGGCTACACCTTC. Encoded protein: CASSLDQTYGYTF.